This paragraph covers one T cell receptor (beta chain) sequence. These data originate in a study of shared clonotypes between healthy human individuals. Several immunoSEQ 96-well plates shared each subset's DNA, each plate a replicate. Produced via immunoSEQ multiplex PCR; TCRdb's table is partial and in-frame only. Here the sample spans about 2 million clones, over 85% being singletons. This CDR3 spans 13 amino acids. Trimming cost V 4 bases and J 4 bases, with 10 bases left between them. The germline V gene encodes CDR1 MDHEN and CDR2 SYDVKM. This TCR was sampled from a man in his late teens or twenties in good health. Sequenced input: naive CD4+ T cells sorted from blood. Described subset: CD45RA+ positively selected. The gene calls are TRBV28 and TRBJ1-2; the D gene is possibly TRBD1 (6 bases). CDR3 nucleotides: TGTGCCAGCAGTTGGGGGCAATCCTATGGCTACACCTTC. Translating gives CASSWGQSYGYTF.